Listed below are T cell receptor beta chains from one sample, sequenced in a study of regulatory dendritic cells for organ transplantation. TCRdb keeps only in-frame clones here, not all; method: immunoSEQ multiplex PCR. The repertoire holds 30,000 to 45,000 clones, with about 93% as singletons. The sample taken for sequencing was naive CD8+ T cells from blood. Every receptor here comes from a human donor in good health. Both conserved end residues are part of each CDR3. The D gene is left open where the match is weak. The size field is filled for only some rows; it gives once, few, many or a size class.

CDR3aa	CDR3nt	v_gene	j_gene	abundance	d_gene
CASRPSGGLFDEQFF	TGTGCCAGCAGACCTAGCGGGGGCTTATTCGATGAGCAGTTCTTC	TRBV27	TRBJ2-1	.	TRBD2
CASSPGNEQFF	TGTGCCAGCAGCCCCGGTAATGAGCAGTTCTTC	TRBV7-9	TRBJ2-1	.	.
CASSFSGGSTEAFF	TGTGCCAGCAGTTTTTCCGGCGGATCCACTGAAGCTTTCTTT	TRBV28	TRBJ1-1	.	.
CASSTRASTDTQYF	TGTGCCAGCAGTACAAGGGCTAGCACAGATACGCAGTATTTT	TRBV27	TRBJ2-3	.	.
CASSGTSSPSYGYTF	TGTGCCAGCAGCGGAACGTCGAGCCCTAGCTATGGCTACACCTTC	TRBV9	TRBJ1-2	.	.
CASSPSTSAFEQFF	TGTGCCAGCAGCCCCTCGACTAGCGCCTTCGAGCAGTTCTTC	TRBV7-9	TRBJ2-1	.	TRBD2
CASSDRAGYEQYF	TGTGCCAGCAGTGATCGGGCGGGATACGAGCAGTACTTC	TRBV6-4	TRBJ2-7	.	.
CSVEDNPGEQYF	TGCAGCGTTGAAGATAACCCGGGTGAGCAGTACTTC	TRBV29-1	TRBJ2-7	once	.
CATSFDGTSGKTLRADTQYF	TGTGCCACCAGTTTCGACGGGACTAGCGGGAAAACTTTACGCGCAGATACGCAGTATTTT	TRBV15	TRBJ2-3	.	TRBD2
CASSLEGGGNTEAFF	TGTGCCAGCAGTTTAGAGGGGGGGGGAAACACTGAAGCTTTCTTT	TRBV27	TRBJ1-1	.	.
CASSDGEQFF	TGCGCCAGCAGTGACGGAGAGCAGTTCTTC	TRBV10-2	TRBJ2-1	.	.
CASSFGSSYNEQFF	TGTGCCAGCAGCTTCGGTAGCTCCTACAATGAGCAGTTCTTC	TRBV5-6	TRBJ2-1	.	.
CASSFSEWEGDTQYF	TGTGCCAGCAGTTTTTCTGAGTGGGAGGGAGATACGCAGTATTTT	TRBV28	TRBJ2-3	once	TRBD2
CASSFGGYNEQFF	TGTGCCAGCAGTTTCGGGGGTTACAATGAGCAGTTCTTC	TRBV27	TRBJ2-1	.	.
CASSLVFNYEQYF	TGTGCCAGCAGCTTAGTTTTCAACTACGAGCAGTACTTC	TRBV7-9	TRBJ2-7	.	.
CASSEGTREAFF	TGTGCCAGTAGTGAAGGGACAAGAGAAGCTTTCTTT	TRBV19	TRBJ1-1	.	.
CASGYSGANVLTF	TGCGCCAGCGGGTACTCTGGGGCCAACGTCCTGACTTTC	TRBV4-1	TRBJ2-6	.	.
CSVEDPRQGSYNEQFF	TGCAGCGTTGAAGATCCTCGACAGGGGTCCTACAATGAGCAGTTCTTC	TRBV29-1	TRBJ2-1	once	TRBD1
CASSPSGGSYNEQFF	TGTGCCAGTAGTCCGAGCGGGGGGAGCTACAATGAGCAGTTCTTC	TRBV19	TRBJ2-1	.	TRBD2